These T cell receptor beta chains were read from a single sample in a study of blood T cell repertoires in COVID-19. The assay was immunoSEQ multiplex PCR, and TCRdb's table has in-frame clones only and misses some. The sample shows roughly 100,000 clones, about 88% of them seen only once. The sequenced sample consisted of peripheral blood. Source of these receptors: a man aged 50 to 60 with active or convalescent COVID-19. Both conserved end residues are part of each CDR3. A D gene is named only where the DNA matches it firmly. The size entry is marked missing in some rows and otherwise reads once, few, many or a size class.

clone_size | d_call | j_call | v_call | cdr3_aa | cdr3_nt
- | TRBD1 | TRBJ2-2 | TRBV6-2/TRBV6-3 | CASSRQGANTGELFF | TGTGCCAGCAGTCGACAGGGCGCGAACACCGGGGAGCTGTTTTTT
- | - | TRBJ1-5 | TRBV10-3 | CATQGSGGQPQHF | TGTGCCACCCAAGGGTCGGGGGGCCAGCCCCAGCATTTT
- | TRBD1 | TRBJ1-4 | TRBV6-5 | CASSSGGSNEKLFF | TGTGCCAGCAGTTCAGGGGGCTCTAATGAAAAACTGTTTTTT
once | TRBD1 | TRBJ1-6 | TRBV5-6 | CASSASGTGDVGSPLHF | TGTGCCAGCAGCGCGTCCGGGACAGGGGATGTGGGTTCACCCCTCCACTTT
- | - | TRBJ2-7 | TRBV6-2/TRBV6-3 | CASSPGLSYEQYF | TGTGCCAGCAGCCCGGGCCTCTCCTACGAGCAGTACTTC
- | TRBD1 | TRBJ1-4 | TRBV19 | CASKQGTGVEKLFF | TGTGCCAGTAAGCAGGGGACAGGGGTCGAAAAACTGTTTTTT
once | - | TRBJ2-5 | TRBV28 | CASSRQGGLETQYF | TGTGCCAGCAGTAGGCAGGGGGGTCTAGAGACCCAGTACTTC
few | - | TRBJ2-5 | TRBV4-1 | CASSQGFSHSGETQYF | TGCGCCAGCAGCCAAGGGTTTTCTCATAGCGGAGAGACCCAGTACTTC
once | TRBD1 | TRBJ1-4 | TRBV24-1 | CATSEPRGTANEKLFF | TGTGCCACCAGTGAACCCCGGGGGACAGCTAATGAAAAACTGTTTTTT
- | - | TRBJ1-2 | TRBV19 | CASSIGQLLNYGYTF | TGTGCCAGTAGTATTGGACAGCTACTTAACTATGGCTACACCTTC
- | TRBD1 | TRBJ2-7 | TRBV6-5 | CASSSRDRDEQYF | TGTGCCAGCAGTAGCCGGGACAGGGATGAGCAGTACTTC
- | TRBD2 | TRBJ2-1 | TRBV28 | CASSWASGLGNEQFF | TGTGCCAGCAGTTGGGCTAGCGGGCTTGGGAATGAGCAGTTCTTC
- | TRBD1 | TRBJ1-5 | TRBV28 | CASRSGQGDQPQHF | TGTGCCAGCAGGTCGGGACAGGGCGATCAGCCCCAGCATTTT
- | TRBD2 | TRBJ2-3 | TRBV25-1 | CASTRTIAGGPDTQYF | TGTGCCAGCACCCGAACCATAGCGGGGGGGCCAGATACGCAGTATTTT
- | - | TRBJ2-2 | TRBV21-1 | CASFPGRGHQNTGELFF | TGTGCCAGCTTCCCGGGCAGGGGGCACCAAAACACCGGGGAGCTGTTTTTT
- | TRBD1 | TRBJ1-5 | TRBV28 | CASTRTGGGTSNQPQHF | TGTGCCAGCACCCGGACAGGGGGAGGAACTAGCAATCAGCCCCAGCATTTT
- | TRBD1 | TRBJ2-5 | TRBV3-1/TRBV3-2 | CASSPTGDETQYF | TGTGCCAGCAGCCCGACAGGGGACGAGACCCAGTACTTC
- | - | TRBJ2-1 | TRBV15 | CATSRDYRDAYNEQFF | TGTGCCACCAGCAGAGATTACAGGGACGCCTACAATGAGCAGTTCTTC
- | TRBD1 | TRBJ1-2 | TRBV10-3 | CAISGGGGSYGYTF | TGTGCCATCAGTGGAGGGGGCGGTAGCTATGGCTACACCTTC
- | TRBD1 | TRBJ2-4 | TRBV5-4 | CASSEGTGVAKNIQYF | TGTGCCAGCAGCGAGGGTACAGGGGTAGCCAAAAACATTCAGTACTTC
- | - | TRBJ1-2 | TRBV28 | CASTRDIFRGYTF | TGTGCCAGCACCCGGGACATTTTCCGTGGCTACACCTTC
- | - | TRBJ2-6 | TRBV30 | CAWSSTRSGANVLTF | TGTGCCTGGAGTTCCACACGCTCTGGGGCCAACGTCCTGACTTTC
once | - | TRBJ2-2 | TRBV10-2 | CASSEQGTNTGELFF | TGCGCCAGCAGTGAGCAGGGGACGAACACCGGGGAGCTGTTTTTT
- | TRBD1 | TRBJ1-4 | TRBV7-9 | CASSDRDRGEKLFF | TGTGCCAGCAGCGACCGGGACAGGGGAGAAAAACTGTTTTTT
- | TRBD1 | TRBJ1-5 | TRBV28 | CAIDRGFNQPQHF | TGTGCCATCGACAGGGGTTTCAATCAGCCCCAGCATTTT
once | TRBD1 | TRBJ1-2 | TRBV7-2 | CASSPGTGINYGYTF | TGTGCCAGCAGTCCCGGGACAGGGATAAACTATGGCTACACCTTC
once | TRBD1 | TRBJ1-5 | TRBV30 | CAWSRDSSNQPQHF | TGTGCCTGGAGCCGGGACAGTAGCAATCAGCCCCAGCATTTT
- | TRBD1 | TRBJ1-1 | TRBV27 | CASSPTGTGHNTEAFF | TGTGCCAGCAGTCCGACCGGGACAGGGCATAACACTGAAGCTTTCTTT
- | TRBD1 | TRBJ2-1 | TRBV3-1/TRBV3-2 | CASTPRDRSYNEQFF | TGTGCCAGCACTCCTCGGGACAGGTCCTACAATGAGCAGTTCTTC
- | TRBD1 | TRBJ1-1 | TRBV7-8 | CASSLQGQGNTEAFF | TGTGCCAGCAGCCTTCAGGGACAGGGGAACACTGAAGCTTTCTTT
- | - | TRBJ1-2 | TRBV10-2 | CASSEGAVGYGYTF | TGCGCCAGCAGTGAGGGGGCGGTAGGCTATGGCTACACCTTC
- | TRBD1 | TRBJ2-2 | TRBV4-1 | CASSQGVQGANTGELFF | TGCGCCAGCAGCCAAGGAGTACAGGGGGCGAACACCGGGGAGCTGTTTTTT
- | TRBD2 | TRBJ2-5 | TRBV6-1 | CASSEYRGLADQETQYF | TGTGCCAGCAGTGAATACCGGGGACTAGCGGACCAAGAGACCCAGTACTTC
- | - | TRBJ1-2 | TRBV28 | CASRRRGSANYGYTF | TGTGCCAGCAGACGCAGGGGATCGGCTAACTATGGCTACACCTTC
- | - | TRBJ2-7 | TRBV5-1 | CASSRGSYEQYF | TGCGCCAGCAGCCGGGGCTCCTACGAGCAGTACTTC
- | TRBD1 | TRBJ1-6 | TRBV28 | CASSTPDREVSPLHF | TGTGCCAGCAGTACCCCGGACAGGGAGGTTTCACCCCTCCACTTT
- | TRBD2 | TRBJ2-1 | TRBV11-3 | CASSRAGGSSYNEQFF | TGTGCCAGCAGCCGGGCGGGGGGCAGCTCCTACAATGAGCAGTTCTTC
- | - | TRBJ1-2 | TRBV27 | CASSPYRAGGYTF | TGTGCCAGCAGTCCCTACAGGGCTGGTGGCTACACCTTC
- | - | TRBJ1-6 | TRBV19 | CASSTRDKGSPLHF | TGTGCCAGTAGCACCCGGGACAAGGGGTCACCCCTCCACTTT
- | TRBD1 | TRBJ2-5 | TRBV5-6 | CASSSSGGGETQYF | TGTGCCAGCAGTTCATCAGGGGGTGGGGAGACCCAGTACTTC
- | TRBD2 | TRBJ2-3 | TRBV10-3 | CAISRLAGGTDTQYF | TGTGCCATCAGTCGACTAGCGGGGGGAACAGATACGCAGTATTTT
once | TRBD1 | TRBJ1-2 | TRBV6-6 | CASSYSNDRGQDYTF | TGTGCCAGCAGTTACTCCAACGACAGGGGGCAGGACTACACCTTC
once | - | TRBJ1-4 | TRBV9 | CASSVASGNEKLFF | TGTGCCAGCAGCGTGGCGAGCGGGAATGAAAAACTGTTTTTT